This record covers a single TCR beta chain. TCRdb ran MiXCR on the 5' RACE reads and lists one entry per CDR3 protein. The sample contains more than 300,000 distinct CDR3 sequences, roughly 10% of which appear only once. The sample comes from a study of T cells after yellow fever vaccination. From germline, CDR1 is DFQATT and CDR2 SNEGSKA (reference sequence). V was trimmed by 4 bases and J by 0 bases, leaving 14 bases between them. The CDR3 contains 15 residues. The chain employs TRBV20-1 and TRBJ2-3, with unresolved D. The input for sequencing was CD4+ T cells sorted from PBMCs, taken 45 days after the yellow fever booster vaccination. This clonotype was sampled from a young man who received the YFV17D yellow fever vaccine. This CDR3 reads CSANVGHSSTDTQYF. For the CDR3, the DNA is TGCAGTGCTAACGTGGGTCACTCTAGCACAGATACGCAGTATTTT.